Below, 5 T cell receptor beta chains from the same sample are listed, as sequenced in a study of cytomegalovirus exposure and HLA in healthy donors (dated by TCRdb to 2015 to 2018). Library generation was performed with the immunoSEQ multiplex PCR assay. For the multiplex PCR, a mixture combining 60 forward primers for TCR Vbeta segments and 13 reverse primers for TCR Jbeta segments was used. Imported from immuneACCESS, the table was reduced by TCRdb to in-frame sequences with V and J called. These copies leave out some clones; in studies compared against another copy, an unresolved V gene accounts for under half, and the cause of the remainder is not known. The sample table records fewer than 200,000 clones; 73% of these occur just once. The leading ten clones occupy about 4.9% of the sample. The sample was PBMCs. These receptors originate from a woman in her late teens or twenties in good health and CMV-seropositive.

The J gene is TRBJ2-5, the V gene TRBV29-1; 9 bases are shared with TRBD2. CDR3 length equals 13 residues. Unmatched junction bases numbered 9, after V lost 8 bases and J lost 5 bases. Germline V gives CDR1 SQVTM, CDR2 ANQGSEA. Here the CDR3 DNA reads TGCAGCTCCCTGGGACTAGCTGGCGAGACCCAGTACTTC. Translating it yields CSSLGLAGETQYF.

The chain recombines TRBV2 with TRBJ1-6; D is possibly TRBD1 (5 bases). The V end was cut by 6 bases, the J end by 9 bases, with 15 bases between. Germline V gene sequence: CDR1 SNHLY, CDR2 FYNNEI. The CDR3 is 14 residues long. CDR3 protein: CASRVDSSGSPLHF. In DNA, the CDR3 is TGTGCCAGCAGAGTAGACAGCTCGGGTTCACCCCTCCACTTT.

The DNA for the CDR3 is TGTGCCAGCAGAGCCGGGACAGGGTACAATCAGCCCCAGCATTTT. Protein product: CASRAGTGYNQPQHF. This chain uses TRBV6-5 with TRBJ1-5, with 9 bases that match TRBD1. Germline V gives CDR1 MNHEY, CDR2 SVGAGI. The V segment lost 6 bases and the J segment 3 bases; nucleotides outside the gene matches: 6. This CDR3 region has 15 residues.

This chain links TRBV29-1 with TRBJ2-1; 8 bases agree with TRBD1. This CDR3 has 14 residues. J lost 5 bases, V lost 4 bases, and 7 bases had no gene match. CDR1 and CDR2 (germline): SQVTM, ANQGSEA. The CDR3 region has the DNA TGCAGCGTTGTGACAGGGGCGGGGAACAATGAGCAGTTCTTC. It codes for CSVVTGAGNNEQFF.

The V and J genes are TRBV5-6 and TRBJ1-1, with 8 bases fitting TRBD1. The ends lost 4 bases at V and 2 bases at J; junction bases unmatched: 7. Germline CDR1 SGHDT, CDR2 YYEEEE. The CDR3 is 15 residues long. The CDR3 region is CASSSRGRGNTEAFF. As DNA, the CDR3 is TGTGCCAGCAGCAGCAGGGGGCGCGGAAACACTGAAGCTTTCTTT.